This entry is about one TCR beta chain. Its matching antigen is unknown. J was trimmed by 4 bases and V by 9 bases; bases with no gene match: 8. The CDR3 contains 13 residues. Germline lookup yields CDR1 MDHEN and CDR2 SYDVKM. This sample is part of a study of Tregs in tolerant kidney transplant recipients. Study-wide results and limits: Tregs expanded with activated donor B cells seemed most donor-specific.

Measured with immunoSEQ multiplex PCR; TCRdb has only the in-frame clones, and not every one. The sample holds more than 90,000 clones, approximately 94% seen once. The nonmyeloablative bone marrow transplants came from related graft donors, with transient mixed chimerism. Source: CD4+ T cells from blood (PBMCs), taken 12 months after the transplant. The sequence was obtained from a human patient who received a combined kidney and bone marrow transplant. These T cells may partly come from the graft donor. This sequence joins TRBV28 and TRBJ1-2, with 7 bases that match TRBD1. CDR3 DNA sequence: TGTGCCAGTATGACAGGGAGAATCTATGGCTACACCTTC. It encodes CASMTGRIYGYTF.